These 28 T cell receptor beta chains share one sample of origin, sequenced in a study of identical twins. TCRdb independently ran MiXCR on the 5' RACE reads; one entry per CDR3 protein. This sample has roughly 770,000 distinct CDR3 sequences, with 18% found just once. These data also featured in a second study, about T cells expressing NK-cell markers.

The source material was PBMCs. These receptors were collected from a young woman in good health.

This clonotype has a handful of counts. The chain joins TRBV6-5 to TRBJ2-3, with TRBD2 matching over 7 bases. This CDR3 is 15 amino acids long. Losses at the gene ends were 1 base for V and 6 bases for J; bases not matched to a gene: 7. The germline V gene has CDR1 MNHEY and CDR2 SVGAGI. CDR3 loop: CASSYLGGGSDTQYF. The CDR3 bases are TGTGCCAGCAGTTACTTAGGCGGGGGATCGGATACGCAGTATTTT.

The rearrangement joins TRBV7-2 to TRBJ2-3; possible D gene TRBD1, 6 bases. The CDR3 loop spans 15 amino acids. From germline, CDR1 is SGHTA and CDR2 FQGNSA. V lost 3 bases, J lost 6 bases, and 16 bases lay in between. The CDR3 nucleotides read TGTGCCAGCAGCTTTCTCAGGGGTGGTTTGGATACGCAGTATTTT. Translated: CASSFLRGGLDTQYF.

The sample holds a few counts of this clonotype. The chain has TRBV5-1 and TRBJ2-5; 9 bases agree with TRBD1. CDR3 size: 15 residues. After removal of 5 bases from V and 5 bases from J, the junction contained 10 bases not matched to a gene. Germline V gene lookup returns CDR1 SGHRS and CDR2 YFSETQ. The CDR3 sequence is CASSTGTGSVETQYF. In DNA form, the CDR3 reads TGCGCCAGCAGTACCGGGACAGGGTCTGTGGAGACCCAGTACTTC. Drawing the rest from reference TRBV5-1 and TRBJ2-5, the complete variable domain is KAGVTQTPRYLIKTRGQQVTLSCSPISGHRSVSWYQQTPGQGLQFLFEYFSETQRNKGNFPGRFSGRQFSNSRSEMNVSTLELGDSALYLCASSTGTGSVETQYFGPGTRLLVL.

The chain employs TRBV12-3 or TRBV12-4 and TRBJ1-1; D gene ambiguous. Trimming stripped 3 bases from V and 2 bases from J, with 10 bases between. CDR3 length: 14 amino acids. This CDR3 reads CASSLYGFNTEAFF. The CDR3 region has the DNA TGTGCCAGCAGTTTGTATGGGTTTAACACTGAAGCTTTCTTT.

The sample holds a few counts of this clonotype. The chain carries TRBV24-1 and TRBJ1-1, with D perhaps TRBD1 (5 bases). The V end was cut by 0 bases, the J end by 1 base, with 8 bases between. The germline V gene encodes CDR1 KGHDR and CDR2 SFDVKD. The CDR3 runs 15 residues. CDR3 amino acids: CATSDLAGRNTEAFF. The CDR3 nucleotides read TGTGCCACCAGTGATTTGGCAGGGAGGAACACTGAAGCTTTCTTT.

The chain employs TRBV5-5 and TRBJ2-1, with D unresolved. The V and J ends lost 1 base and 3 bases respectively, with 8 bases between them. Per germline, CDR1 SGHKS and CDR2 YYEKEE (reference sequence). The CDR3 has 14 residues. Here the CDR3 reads CASSLFGFYNEQFF. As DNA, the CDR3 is TGTGCCAGCAGCTTGTTTGGGTTCTACAATGAGCAGTTCTTC.

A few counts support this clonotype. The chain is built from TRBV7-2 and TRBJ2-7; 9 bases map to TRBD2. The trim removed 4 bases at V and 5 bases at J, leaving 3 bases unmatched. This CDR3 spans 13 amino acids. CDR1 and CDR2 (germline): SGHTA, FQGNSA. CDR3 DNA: TGTGCCAGCAGCTCCCAGCGGGGGGACGAGCAGTACTTC. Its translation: CASSSQRGDEQYF.

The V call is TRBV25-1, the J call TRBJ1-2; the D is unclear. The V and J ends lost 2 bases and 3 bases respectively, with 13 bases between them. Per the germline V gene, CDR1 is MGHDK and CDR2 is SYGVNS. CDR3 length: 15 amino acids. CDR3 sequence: CASSEVEGWDYGYTF. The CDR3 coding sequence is TGTGCCAGCAGTGAAGTAGAGGGTTGGGACTATGGCTACACCTTC.

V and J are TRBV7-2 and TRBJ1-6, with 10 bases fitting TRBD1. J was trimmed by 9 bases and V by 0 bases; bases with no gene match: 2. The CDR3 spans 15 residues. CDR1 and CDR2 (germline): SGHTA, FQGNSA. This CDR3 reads CASSLAGQGSSPLHF. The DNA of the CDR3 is TGTGCCAGCAGCTTAGCGGGACAGGGGAGTTCACCCCTCCACTTT.

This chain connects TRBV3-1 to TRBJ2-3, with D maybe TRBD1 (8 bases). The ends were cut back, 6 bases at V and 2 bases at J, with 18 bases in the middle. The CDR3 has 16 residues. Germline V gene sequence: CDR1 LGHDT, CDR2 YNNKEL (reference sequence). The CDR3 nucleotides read TGTGCCAGCAGTACACAGGGGGGGGCTTCCACAGATACGCAGTATTTT. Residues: CASSTQGGASTDTQYF.

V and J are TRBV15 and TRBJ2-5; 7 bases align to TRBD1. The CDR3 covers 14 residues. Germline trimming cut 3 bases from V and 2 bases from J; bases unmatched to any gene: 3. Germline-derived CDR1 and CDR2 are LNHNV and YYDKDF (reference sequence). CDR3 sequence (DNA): TGTGCCACCAGCAGGACAGGGCGGCAAGAGACCCAGTACTTC. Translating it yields CATSRTGRQETQYF. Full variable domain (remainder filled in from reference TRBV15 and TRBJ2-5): DAMVIQNPRYQVTQFGKPVTLSCSQTLNHNVMYWYQQKSSQAPKLLFHYYDKDFNNEADTPDNFQSRRPNTSFCFLDIRSPGLGDTAMYLCATSRTGRQETQYFGPGTRLLVL.

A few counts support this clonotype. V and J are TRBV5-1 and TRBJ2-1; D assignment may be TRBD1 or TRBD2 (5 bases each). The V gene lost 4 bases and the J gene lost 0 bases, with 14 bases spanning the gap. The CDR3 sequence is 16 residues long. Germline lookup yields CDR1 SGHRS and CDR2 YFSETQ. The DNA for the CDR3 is TGCGCCAGCAGCCTTGGGACCCTGAGCTCCTACAATGAGCAGTTCTTC. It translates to CASSLGTLSSYNEQFF. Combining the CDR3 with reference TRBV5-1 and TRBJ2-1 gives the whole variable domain KAGVTQTPRYLIKTRGQQVTLSCSPISGHRSVSWYQQTPGQGLQFLFEYFSETQRNKGNFPGRFSGRQFSNSRSEMNVSTLELGDSALYLCASSLGTLSSYNEQFFGPGTRLTVL.

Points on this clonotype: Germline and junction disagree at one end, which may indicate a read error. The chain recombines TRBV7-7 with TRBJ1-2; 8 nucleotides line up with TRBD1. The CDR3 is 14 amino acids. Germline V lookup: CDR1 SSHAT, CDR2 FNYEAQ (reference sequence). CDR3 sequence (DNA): TGTGCTAGCAGCTCCCGCAGGGGGCTTCGGGGCTACACCTTC. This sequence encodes CASSSRRGLRGYTF. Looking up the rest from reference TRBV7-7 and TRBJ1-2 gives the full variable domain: GAGVSQSPRYKVTKRGQDVTLRCDPISSHATLYWYQQALGQGPEFLTYFNYEAQPDKSGLPSDRFSAERPEGSISTLTIQRTEQRDSAMYRCASSSRRGLRGYTFGSGTRLTVV.

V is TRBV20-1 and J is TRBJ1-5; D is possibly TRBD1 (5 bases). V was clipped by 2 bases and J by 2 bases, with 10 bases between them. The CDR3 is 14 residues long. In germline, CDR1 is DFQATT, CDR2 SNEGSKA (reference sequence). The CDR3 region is CSARSGRGNQPQHF. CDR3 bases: TGCAGTGCTAGAAGCGGCAGGGGCAATCAGCCCCAGCATTTT.

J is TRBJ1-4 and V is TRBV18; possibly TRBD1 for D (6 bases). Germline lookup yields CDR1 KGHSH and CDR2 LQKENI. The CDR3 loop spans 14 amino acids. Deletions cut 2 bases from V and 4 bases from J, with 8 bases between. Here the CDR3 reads CASSPTGYNEKLFF. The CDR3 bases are TGTGCCAGCTCACCAACAGGGTATAATGAAAAACTGTTTTTT.

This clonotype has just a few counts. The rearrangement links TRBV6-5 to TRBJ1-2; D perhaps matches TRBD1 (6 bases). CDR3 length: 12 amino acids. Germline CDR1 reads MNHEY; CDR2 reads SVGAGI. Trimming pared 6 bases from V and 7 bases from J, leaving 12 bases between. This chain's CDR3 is CASSRGRGGYTF. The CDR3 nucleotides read TGTGCCAGCAGCCGGGGGCGCGGTGGCTACACCTTC.

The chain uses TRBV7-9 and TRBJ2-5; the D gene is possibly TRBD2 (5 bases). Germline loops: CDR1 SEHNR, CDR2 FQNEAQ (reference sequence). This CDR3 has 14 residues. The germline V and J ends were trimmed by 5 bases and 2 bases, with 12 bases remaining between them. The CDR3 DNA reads TGTGCCAGCAGCCCGACTATCGCTCAAGAGACCCAGTACTTC. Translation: CASSPTIAQETQYF.

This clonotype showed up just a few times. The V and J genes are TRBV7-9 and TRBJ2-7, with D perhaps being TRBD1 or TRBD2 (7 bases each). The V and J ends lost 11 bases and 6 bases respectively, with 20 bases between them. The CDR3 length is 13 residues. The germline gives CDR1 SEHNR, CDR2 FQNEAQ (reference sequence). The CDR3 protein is CASDGRTGSEQYF. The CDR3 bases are TGTGCCTCAGACGGGAGGACAGGCTCCGAGCAGTACTTC.

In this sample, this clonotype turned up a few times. In DNA form, the CDR3 reads TGCGCCAGCAGCGAGGATGGGGCCGTAACGCAGTATTTT. Translating gives CASSEDGAVTQYF. This chain joins TRBV5-1 and TRBJ2-3, with D maybe TRBD1 (5 bases). V was cut by 4 bases and J by 9 bases, with 15 bases left in between. The V gene's germline CDR1 is SGHRS and CDR2 YFSETQ. The CDR3 extends over 13 amino acids.

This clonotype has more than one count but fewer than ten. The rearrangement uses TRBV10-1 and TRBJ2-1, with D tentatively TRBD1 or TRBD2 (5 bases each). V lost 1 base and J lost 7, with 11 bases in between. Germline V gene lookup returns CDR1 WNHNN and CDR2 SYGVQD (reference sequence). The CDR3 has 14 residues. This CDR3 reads CASSELGRVNEQFF. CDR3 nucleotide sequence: TGCGCCAGCAGTGAGTTGGGACGCGTAAATGAGCAGTTCTTC.

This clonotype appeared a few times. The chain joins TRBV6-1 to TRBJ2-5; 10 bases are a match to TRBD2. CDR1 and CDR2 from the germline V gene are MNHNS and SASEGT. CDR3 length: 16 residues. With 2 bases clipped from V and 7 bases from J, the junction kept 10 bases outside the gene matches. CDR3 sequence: CASSESSSGRRGTQYF. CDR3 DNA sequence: TGTGCCAGCAGTGAATCAAGTAGCGGGAGGCGTGGGACCCAGTACTTC.

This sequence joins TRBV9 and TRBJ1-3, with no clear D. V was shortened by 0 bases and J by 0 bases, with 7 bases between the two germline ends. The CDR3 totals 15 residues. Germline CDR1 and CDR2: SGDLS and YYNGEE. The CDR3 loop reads CASSVDESSGNTIYF. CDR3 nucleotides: TGTGCCAGCAGCGTAGATGAAAGCTCTGGAAACACCATATATTTT.

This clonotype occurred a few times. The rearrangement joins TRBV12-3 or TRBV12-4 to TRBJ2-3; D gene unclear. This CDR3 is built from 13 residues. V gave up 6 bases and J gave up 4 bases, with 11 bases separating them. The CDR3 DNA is TGTGCCAGCAGATTGGGTAACGCAGATACGCAGTATTTT. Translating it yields CASRLGNADTQYF.

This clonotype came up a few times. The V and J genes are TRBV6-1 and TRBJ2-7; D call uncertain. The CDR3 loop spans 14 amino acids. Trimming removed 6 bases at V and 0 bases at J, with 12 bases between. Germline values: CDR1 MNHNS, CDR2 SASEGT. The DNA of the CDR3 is TGTGCCAGCAGCCGACTGGAGTCCTCCTACGAGCAGTACTTC. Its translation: CASSRLESSYEQYF.

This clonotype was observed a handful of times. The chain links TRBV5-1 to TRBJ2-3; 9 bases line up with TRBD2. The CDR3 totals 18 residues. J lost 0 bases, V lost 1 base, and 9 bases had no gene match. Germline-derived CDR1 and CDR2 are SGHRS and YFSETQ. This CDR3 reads CASSLIPSGEGSTDTQYF. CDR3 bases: TGCGCCAGCAGCTTGATTCCTAGCGGGGAAGGTAGCACAGATACGCAGTATTTT.

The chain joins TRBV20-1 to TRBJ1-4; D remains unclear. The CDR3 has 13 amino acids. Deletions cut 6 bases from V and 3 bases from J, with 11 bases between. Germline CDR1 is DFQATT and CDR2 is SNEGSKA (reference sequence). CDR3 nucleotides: TGCAGTGCCCCAGCCGGGGCTAATGAAAAACTGTTTTTT. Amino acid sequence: CSAPAGANEKLFF.

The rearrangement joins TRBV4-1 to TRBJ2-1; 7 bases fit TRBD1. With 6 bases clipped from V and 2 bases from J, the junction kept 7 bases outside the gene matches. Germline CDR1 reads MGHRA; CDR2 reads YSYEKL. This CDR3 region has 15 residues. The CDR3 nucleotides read TGCGCCAGCAGACTAGGACAGGCCACCTACAATGAGCAGTTCTTC. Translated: CASRLGQATYNEQFF.

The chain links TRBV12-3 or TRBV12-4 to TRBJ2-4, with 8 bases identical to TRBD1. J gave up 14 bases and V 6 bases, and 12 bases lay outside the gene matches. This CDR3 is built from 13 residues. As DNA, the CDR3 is TGTGCCAGCAGCCGCCGACAGGGGTCTATGAAGTACTTC. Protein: CASSRRQGSMKYF.